This T cell receptor (beta chain) was sequenced for a study of post-analysis software for immune sequencing data. Study-wide findings and caveats: A handful of TRBV segments were significantly more frequent in patients than in controls. TRBV5-6, TRBV5-1 and TRBV20-1 were among these segments.

cDNA libraries for TCR beta contained unique molecular identifiers. Each CDR3 protein gets one entry after TCRdb re-called the PCR reads with MiXCR. The sample carries roughly 730,000 distinct CDR3 sequences, just under 30% recorded once. V lost 5 bases and J lost 5, with 14 bases in between. The CDR3 is 14 amino acids. Germline V lookup: CDR1 SGHTA, CDR2 FQGNSA. This clonotype came up a few times. Antigen specificity is unknown. The clonotype comes from a girl aged 5 to 17 with multiple sclerosis. The sample comprised blood. V and J are TRBV7-2 and TRBJ2-3; D may be TRBD2 (6 bases). The CDR3 DNA sequence: TGTGCCAGCAGCCCAATAGCGGTGGGAGATACGCAGTATTTT. Amino acids: CASSPIAVGDTQYF. Based on the CDR3 plus reference TRBV7-2 and TRBJ2-3, the full variable domain is GAGVSQSPSNKVTEKGKDVELRCDPISGHTALYWYRQSLGQGLEFLIYFQGNSAPDKSGLPSDRFSAERTGGSVSTLTIQRTQQEDSAVYLCASSPIAVGDTQYFGPGTRLTVL.